These 5 T cell receptor beta chains originate from one sample sequenced in a study of T-cell reconstitution after alpha-beta-depleted transplantation in children. The TCRbeta library incorporated unique molecular identifiers. Each CDR3 protein is one row after TCRdb ran MiXCR on the PCR reads. Counted here are under 20,000 distinct CDR3 sequences, approximately 13% occurring once; the ten biggest clones make up around 35%. This specimen was PBMCs, mostly from graft donor cells, taken 60 days after TCRalphabeta/CD19-depleted stem cell transplant. These receptors all stem from a female patient aged 2 to 10 who had a stem cell transplant for congenital amegakaryocytic thrombocytopenia, so the T cells may come from the graft donor.

This clonotype was detected ten times or more. The gene calls are TRBV10-3 and TRBJ2-1; TRBD2 matches at 12 bases. With V trimmed by 6 bases and J by 4 bases, 1 base remained unmatched. Germline assignment: CDR1 ENHRY and CDR2 SYGVKD. This CDR3 contains 14 residues. In DNA, the CDR3 is TGTGCCATCAGCGGGACTAGCGGGTACAATGAGCAGTTCTTC. It yields the protein CAISGTSGYNEQFF.

This clonotype showed up many times. The chain recombines TRBV5-5 with TRBJ1-6; 7 nucleotides line up with TRBD1. The CDR3 contains 14 residues. J lost 6 bases, V lost 4 bases, and 4 bases had no gene match. CDR1 is SGHKS, CDR2 YYEKEE, per germline (reference sequence). CDR3 DNA sequence: TGTGCCAGCAGCGGACAGGTTTCTAATTCACCCCTCCACTTT. Amino acid sequence: CASSGQVSNSPLHF. The whole variable domain, filled in from reference TRBV5-5 and TRBJ1-6, reads DAGVTQSPTHLIKTRGQQVTLRCSPISGHKSVSWYQQVLGQGPQFIFQYYEKEERGRGNFPDRFSARQFPNYSSELNVNALLLGDSALYLCASSGQVSNSPLHFGNGTRLTVT.

This clonotype occurred many times. The chain couples TRBV5-5 to TRBJ1-1; no definite D call. From germline, CDR1 is SGHKS and CDR2 YYEKEE (reference sequence). The CDR3 sequence is 14 residues long. The germline V and J ends were trimmed by 1 base and 0 bases, with 7 bases remaining between them. CDR3 region: CASSLWGMNTEAFF. DNA of the CDR3: TGTGCCAGCAGCTTGTGGGGAATGAACACTGAAGCTTTCTTT.

Ten or more counts support this clonotype. CDR3 bases: TGCGCCAGCAGCTTCGCGCTGAAAGAGACCCAGTACTTC. Amino acids: CASSFALKETQYF. The chain uses TRBV5-1 and TRBJ2-5; D is unclear. CDR3 length: 13 amino acids. The V gene's germline CDR1 is SGHRS and CDR2 YFSETQ. The ends were cut back, 2 bases at V and 3 bases at J, with 8 bases in the middle.

This clonotype showed up many times. The genes are TRBV30 and TRBJ1-1; perhaps TRBD1 as D (5 bases). The V end was cut by 2 bases, the J end by 9 bases, with 16 bases between. This CDR3 is built from 13 residues. Germline V gives CDR1 GTSNPN, CDR2 SVGIG (reference sequence). The CDR3 reads CAWSQNDGAKAFF. CDR3 nucleotides: TGTGCCTGGAGTCAGAACGACGGGGCTAAAGCTTTCTTT.